Shown below are 5 T cell receptor beta chains from a single sample sequenced in a study of blood T cells in healthy people across ages. Using a J-beta primer mix together with a sample-barcoded 5' primer, a second PCR was run for 7 to 11 cycles. TCRdb reanalysed the 5' RACE reads using MiXCR and keeps one entry per CDR3 protein. Of roughly 570,000 distinct CDR3 sequences listed, roughly 29% were seen once; the top ten hold about 18%. Sequences were obtained from blood. All receptors derive from a woman aged 70 to 79 in good health.

V usage is TRBV7-9 and J usage is TRBJ1-1, with 10 bases lining up with TRBD1. Trimming removed 2 bases from V and 5 bases from J; junction bases left unmatched: 5. Germline CDR1 SEHNR, CDR2 FQNEAQ (reference sequence). This CDR3 is 15 amino acids long. The CDR3 protein is CASSLKGTGATEAFF. CDR3 DNA sequence: TGTGCCAGCAGCTTAAAGGGGACAGGGGCAACTGAAGCTTTCTTT.

The V gene is TRBV7-2, the J gene TRBJ1-2; 7 positions match TRBD1. V was clipped by 5 bases and J by 1 base; unmatched bases: 10. The CDR3 consists of 16 residues. In germline, CDR1 is SGHTA, CDR2 FQGNSA. The CDR3 is CASSPPSYRGNYGYTF. The CDR3 DNA sequence: TGTGCCAGCAGCCCCCCATCTTACAGGGGTAACTATGGCTACACCTTC.

This rearrangement joins TRBV5-1 to TRBJ2-5; D unclear. V lost 4 bases to trimming and J lost 2 bases, with 12 bases between them. The CDR3 is made up of 14 amino acids. Germline V gene sequence: CDR1 SGHRS, CDR2 YFSETQ. The CDR3 sequence: CASSRPEQQETQYF. The CDR3 nucleotides read TGCGCCAGCAGCCGACCCGAACAGCAAGAGACCCAGTACTTC. The whole variable domain, remainder taken from reference TRBV5-1 and TRBJ2-5, is KAGVTQTPRYLIKTRGQQVTLSCSPISGHRSVSWYQQTPGQGLQFLFEYFSETQRNKGNFPGRFSGRQFSNSRSEMNVSTLELGDSALYLCASSRPEQQETQYFGPGTRLLVL.

This clonotype was observed a few times. The rearrangement links TRBV7-3 to TRBJ1-4, with D maybe TRBD1 (5 bases). CDR1 and CDR2 (germline): SGHTA, FQGTGA. The CDR3 spans 16 residues. Trimming shortened V by 0 bases and J by 8 bases, and 16 bases separated the two germline ends. CDR3 amino acids: CASSLTYGGIQEKLFF. The CDR3 nucleotides read TGTGCCAGCAGCTTAACGTATGGGGGGATTCAGGAAAAACTGTTTTTT.

This clonotype was counted between two and nine times. This sequence joins TRBV7-3 and TRBJ2-4; 9 nucleotides agree with TRBD2. CDR3 length: 16 amino acids. Germline values: CDR1 SGHTA, CDR2 FQGTGA. After removal of 5 bases from V and 0 bases from J, the junction contained 5 bases not matched to a gene. The CDR3 coding sequence is TGTGCCAGCAGCCCCACTAGCGGGTTAGCCAAAAACATTCAGTACTTC. Its translation is CASSPTSGLAKNIQYF.